This T cell receptor (beta chain) came from a study of blood T cell repertoires in COVID-19. As for the study in general: Samples representing acute and convalescent COVID-19 were sourced from the United States, Italy and Spain. In each case, the material was cDNA or gDNA derived from T cells, B-cell-depleted T cells, or PBMCs.

Per the authors' pipeline: Reference gene primer amplification yielded estimated nucleated cell counts. TCRdb keeps only in-frame clones here, not all; method: immunoSEQ multiplex PCR. D and trimming come from the DNA, and the V and J calls and clone size come from that table. Among about 59,000 clones, around 80% were seen once, and the ten largest hold about 8.9%. CDR3 length equals 15 residues. Germline loops: CDR1 ENHRY, CDR2 SYGVKD. Trimming cost V 3 bases and J 7 bases; bases outside gene matches: 6. The chain joins TRBV10-3 to TRBJ2-1, with 10 bases lining up with TRBD2. This clonotype was sampled from a human donor in a cohort sampled during active COVID-19. Sequencing was carried out using peripheral blood. CDR3 loop: CAISDGLAVSNEQFF. The CDR3, as DNA: TGTGCCATCAGTGATGGACTAGCGGTCTCAAATGAGCAGTTCTTC.